The clone carrying this TCR beta chain has just a few counts. This sample was taken from a study of blood T cell repertoires in COVID-19. The wider study: COVID-19 samples, acute and convalescent, were from the United States, Italy and Spain. T cells, B-cell-depleted T cells, or PBMCs supplied cDNA or gDNA.

As originally analysed: Nucleated cell number was recorded as an estimate derived from reference gene primer amplification. The repertoire was sequenced with immunoSEQ multiplex PCR; TCRdb's copy has only in-frame clones and lacks some. V, J and clone size derive from that table, while D and trimming were established from the DNA sequence. The table has around 220,000 clones, roughly 82% seen once. This sequence originates from a woman at least 80 years old with active or convalescent COVID-19. Input material: peripheral blood.

The CDR3 DNA is TGTGCCAGCAGCCAAGGGGACAGGGAAGTCTCACCCCTCCACTTT. Translation: CASSQGDREVSPLHF. The rearrangement joins TRBV3-1 (or the pseudogene TRBV3-2) to TRBJ1-6; 9 bases fit TRBD1. There are 15 residues in the CDR3. CDR1 is LGHDT and CDR2 is YNNKEL in the germline V gene (reference sequence). The ends lost 1 base at V and 10 bases at J; junction bases unmatched: 5.